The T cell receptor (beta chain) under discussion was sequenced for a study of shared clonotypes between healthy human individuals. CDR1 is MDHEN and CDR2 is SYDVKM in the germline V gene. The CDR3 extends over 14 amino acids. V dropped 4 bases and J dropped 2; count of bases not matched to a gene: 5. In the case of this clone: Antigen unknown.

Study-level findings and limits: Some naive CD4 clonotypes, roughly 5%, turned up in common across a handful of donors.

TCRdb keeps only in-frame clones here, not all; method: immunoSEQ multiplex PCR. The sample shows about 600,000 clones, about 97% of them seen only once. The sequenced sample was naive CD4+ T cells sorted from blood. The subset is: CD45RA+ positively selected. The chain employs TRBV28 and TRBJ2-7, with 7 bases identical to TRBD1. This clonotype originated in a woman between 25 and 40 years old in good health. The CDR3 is CASSSTGIPYEQYF. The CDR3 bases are TGTGCCAGCAGTTCGACAGGGATCCCCTACGAGCAGTACTTC.